The 2 T cell receptor beta chains reported below all come from one sample, sequenced in a study of cytomegalovirus exposure and HLA in healthy donors (dated 2017 in TCRdb). The library was prepared using the immunoSEQ multiplex PCR assay. The multiplex PCR relied on a mix of 60 forward primers for TCR Vbeta segments and 13 reverse primers for TCR Jbeta segments. Entries here come from immuneACCESS through TCRdb and include only in-frame sequences with V and J called. Some clones fail to appear in such tables; in the studies checked, an unresolved V gene covers under half of the shortfall, and the cause of the remainder is unknown. Here the sample has 100,000 to 150,000 clones; roughly 18% occur a single time. The biggest ten clones account for 2.9% of the sample. What was sequenced was PBMCs. Receptor source: a female donor in good health and CMV-seropositive.

This clone was counted between two and nine times. The chain combines TRBV9 with TRBJ1-4; weak D call: TRBD1 (5 bases). In germline, CDR1 is SGDLS, CDR2 YYNGEE. The CDR3 is 14 amino acids. V lost 4 bases to trimming and J lost 10 bases, with 17 bases between them. Here the CDR3 DNA reads TGTGCCAGCAGCCCTTCCGGGGGGGGAGGAAAACTGTTTTTT. It specifies CASSPSGGGGKLFF.

In DNA form, the CDR3 reads TGCGCCAGCAGCCAAGGTTCTAGCGGGGGGGCCAAAGATACGCAGTATTTT. Protein: CASSQGSSGGAKDTQYF. This chain uses TRBV4-3 with TRBJ2-3, with 12 bases that match TRBD2. The CDR3 has 17 residues. With 1 base clipped from V and 5 bases from J, the junction kept 7 bases outside the gene matches. Germline CDR1 and CDR2: LGHNA and YSLEER.